This T cell receptor (beta chain) was profiled in a study of CD8 T cells in Susac syndrome. The V gene's germline CDR1 is SGHAT and CDR2 FQNNGV. This CDR3 spans 16 amino acids. V was shortened by 4 bases and J by 4 bases, with 18 bases between the two germline ends. This clonotype has only one observation. Reverse transcription of about 0.45 to 1 ug RNA was carried out with random hexamers. Multiplex PCR with immunoSEQ amplified the TCR beta CDR3 across 54 Vbeta and 13 Jbeta. One entry per CDR3 protein, called by TCRdb with MiXCR from the immunoSEQ multiplex PCR reads. Of some 200,000 distinct CDR3 sequences in the sample, roughly 90% were seen once. TCR beta from blood CD8+ and CD4+ T cells was sequenced. Multiple sclerosis controls were treatment-naive patients with stable or active relapsing-remitting disease.

The sequence derives from a human donor with multiple sclerosis. The chain recombines TRBV11-2 with TRBJ2-3; perhaps TRBD2 as D (6 bases). Sequenced: CD8+ T cells from PBMCs. The CDR3 DNA follows: TGTGCCAGCAGCTCGCGTGGGCTAGCGAGCGCAGATACGCAGTATTTT. Protein: CASSSRGLASADTQYF.